This TCR beta chain derives from a study of T cells in Graves' hyperthyroidism and ophthalmopathy. Template material for amplifying TCR beta CDR3 regions consisted of RNA transcripts. The HTBI primer set served for first-round RT-PCR of the TCR CDR3. One entry per CDR3 protein, called by TCRdb with MiXCR from the multiplex PCR reads. The data show 500,000 to 800,000 distinct CDR3 sequences, with 14% seen just once and roughly an eighth held by the top ten. The CDR3 consists of 15 residues. CDR1 and CDR2 (germline): SGHTA, FQGNSA. With 3 bases removed from V and 8 bases from J, the gap between germline ends came to 16 bases.

This sequence joins TRBV7-2 and TRBJ1-4; tentative D call: TRBD1 (6 bases). The source is a woman between 50 and 59 years old with Graves' ophthalmopathy. Material: blood. The CDR3 DNA reads as TGTGCCAGCAGCTTGTTGTTGGGGGCTGACGAAAAACTGTTTTTT. This gives the protein CASSLLLGADEKLFF.